The clone carrying this T cell receptor beta chain was found a few times. The antigen remains unidentified. Each cDNA molecule carried a unique molecular identifier. One entry per CDR3 protein, called by TCRdb with MiXCR from the 5' RACE reads. The sample lists roughly 93,000 distinct CDR3 sequences; roughly 15% were seen once. The source of the sample is a study of early T cells in non-severe SARS-CoV-2 infection. Across the whole study: Unsorted whole-blood RNA was sequenced in bulk, leaving chains unpaired.

Overall study results and limits: Reliance on VDJdb matching favored anti-spike CD8 responses; private and CD4 specificities were missed.

Germline CDR1 is LGHDT and CDR2 is YNNKEL (reference sequence). This CDR3 comprises 13 residues. The V gene lost 0 bases and the J gene lost 4 bases, with 4 bases spanning the gap. The sequence was collected from an adult who was a healthcare worker with PCR-confirmed SARS-CoV-2 infection or an uninfected control (not recorded which). The chain is built from TRBV3-1 and TRBJ1-3, with unresolved D. Sequencing was performed on whole blood. The CDR3 DNA is TGTGCCAGCAGCCAAGATGGAGGAAACACCATATATTTT. Residues: CASSQDGGNTIYF. The whole variable domain, filled in from reference TRBV3-1 and TRBJ1-3, reads DTAVSQTPKYLVTQMGNDKSIKCEQNLGHDTMYWYKQDSKKFLKIMFSYNNKELIINETVPNRFSPKSPDKAHLNLHINSLELGDSAVYFCASSQDGGNTIYFGEGSWLTVV.